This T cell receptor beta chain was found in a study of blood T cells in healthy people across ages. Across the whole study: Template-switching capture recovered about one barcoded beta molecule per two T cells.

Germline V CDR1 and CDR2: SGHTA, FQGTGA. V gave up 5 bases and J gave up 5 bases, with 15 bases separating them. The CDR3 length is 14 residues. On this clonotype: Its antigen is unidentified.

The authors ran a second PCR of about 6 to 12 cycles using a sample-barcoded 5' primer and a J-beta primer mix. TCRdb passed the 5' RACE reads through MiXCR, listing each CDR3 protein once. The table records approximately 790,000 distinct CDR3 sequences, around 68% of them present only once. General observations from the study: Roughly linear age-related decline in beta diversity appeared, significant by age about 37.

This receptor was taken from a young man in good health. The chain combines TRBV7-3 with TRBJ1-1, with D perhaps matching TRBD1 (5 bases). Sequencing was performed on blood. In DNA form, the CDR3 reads TGTGCCAGCAGCCCTCGGGTGGGGGGGACTGAAGCTTTCTTT. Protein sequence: CASSPRVGGTEAFF.